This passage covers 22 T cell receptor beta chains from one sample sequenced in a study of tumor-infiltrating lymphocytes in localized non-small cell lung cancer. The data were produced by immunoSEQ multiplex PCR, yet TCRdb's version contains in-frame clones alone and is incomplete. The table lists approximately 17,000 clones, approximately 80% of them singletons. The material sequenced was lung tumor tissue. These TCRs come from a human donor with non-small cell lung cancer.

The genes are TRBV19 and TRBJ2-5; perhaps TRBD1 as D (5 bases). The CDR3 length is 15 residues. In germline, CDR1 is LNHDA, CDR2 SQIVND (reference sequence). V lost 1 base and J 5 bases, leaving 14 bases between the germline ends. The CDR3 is CASSIARSGWETQYF. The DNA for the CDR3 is TGTGCCAGTAGTATAGCTCGATCAGGGTGGGAGACCCAGTACTTC.

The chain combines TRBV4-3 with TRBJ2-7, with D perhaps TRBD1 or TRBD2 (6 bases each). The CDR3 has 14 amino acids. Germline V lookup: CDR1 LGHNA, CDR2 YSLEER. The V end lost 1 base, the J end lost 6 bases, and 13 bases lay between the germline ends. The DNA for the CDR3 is TGCGCCAGCAGCCAAGGACCCGGGGGCCTCGAGCAGTACTTC. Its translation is CASSQGPGGLEQYF.

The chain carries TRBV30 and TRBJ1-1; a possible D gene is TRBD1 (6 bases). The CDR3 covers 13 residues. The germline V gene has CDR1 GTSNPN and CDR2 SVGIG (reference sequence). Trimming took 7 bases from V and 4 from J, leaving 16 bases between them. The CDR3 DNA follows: TGTGCCTCGAACAGGGAAAGCGGCACTGAAGCTTTCTTT. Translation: CASNRESGTEAFF.

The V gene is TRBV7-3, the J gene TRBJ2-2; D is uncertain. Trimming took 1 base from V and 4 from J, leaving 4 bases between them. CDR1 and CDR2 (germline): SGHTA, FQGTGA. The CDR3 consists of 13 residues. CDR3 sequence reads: CASSLRVTGELFF. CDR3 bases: TGTGCCAGCAGCTTAAGGGTCACCGGGGAGCTGTTTTTT.

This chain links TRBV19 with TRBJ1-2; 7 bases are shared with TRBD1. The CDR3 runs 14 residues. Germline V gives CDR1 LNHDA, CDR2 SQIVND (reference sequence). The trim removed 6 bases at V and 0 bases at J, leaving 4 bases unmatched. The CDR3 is CASRSGQTNYGYTF. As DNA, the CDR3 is TGTGCCAGTAGATCGGGACAGACTAACTATGGCTACACCTTC.

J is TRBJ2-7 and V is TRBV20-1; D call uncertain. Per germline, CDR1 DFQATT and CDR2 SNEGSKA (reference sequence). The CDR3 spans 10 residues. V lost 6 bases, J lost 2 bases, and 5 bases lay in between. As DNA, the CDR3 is TGCAGTGCCACAGCCTACGAGCAGTACTTC. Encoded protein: CSATAYEQYF.

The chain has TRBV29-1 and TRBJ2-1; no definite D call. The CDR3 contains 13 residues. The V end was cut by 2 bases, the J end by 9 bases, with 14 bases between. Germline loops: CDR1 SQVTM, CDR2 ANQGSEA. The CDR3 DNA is TGCAGCGTTGAAAGGGCCCAACAGAGTGAGCAGTTCTTC. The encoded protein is CSVERAQQSEQFF.

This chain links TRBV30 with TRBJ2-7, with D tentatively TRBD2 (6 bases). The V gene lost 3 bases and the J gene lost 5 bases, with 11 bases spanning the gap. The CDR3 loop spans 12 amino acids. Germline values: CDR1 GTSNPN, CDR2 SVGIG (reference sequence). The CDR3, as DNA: TGTGCCTGGAGAGGAGGGCCGCACGAGCAGTACTTC. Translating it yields CAWRGGPHEQYF.

The CDR3 bases are TGTGCTAGTGGTTTGGTGGATACGCAGTATTTT. It specifies CASGLVDTQYF. The J gene is TRBJ2-3, the V gene TRBV12-5; no clear D. There are 11 residues in the CDR3. Per germline, CDR1 LGHNT and CDR2 FRNRAP. Trimming shortened V by 0 bases and J by 6 bases, and 1 base separated the two germline ends.

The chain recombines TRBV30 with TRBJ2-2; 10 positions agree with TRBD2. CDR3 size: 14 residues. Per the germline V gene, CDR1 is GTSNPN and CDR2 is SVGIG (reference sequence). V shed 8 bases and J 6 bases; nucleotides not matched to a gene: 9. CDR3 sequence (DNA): TGTGCCCTGGCTAGCGGGAGTTGGGCCGGGGAGCTGTTTTTT. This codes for CALASGSWAGELFF.

CDR3 DNA sequence: TGTGCCATCAGTGAGTCGATTGGGAGGGGAGCGGCAGAGACCCAGTACTTC. Encoded protein: CAISESIGRGAAETQYF. This sequence joins TRBV10-3 and TRBJ2-5; 7 bases align to TRBD2. V shed 0 bases and J 4 bases; nucleotides not matched to a gene: 11. The CDR3 is 17 amino acids. The germline V gene has CDR1 ENHRY and CDR2 SYGVKD.

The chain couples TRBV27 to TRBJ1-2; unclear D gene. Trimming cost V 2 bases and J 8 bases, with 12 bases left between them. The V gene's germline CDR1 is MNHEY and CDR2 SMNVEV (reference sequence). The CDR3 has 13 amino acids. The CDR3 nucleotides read TGTGCCAGCAGTTTACTAGGGCGAAGGGGCTACACCTTC. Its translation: CASSLLGRRGYTF.

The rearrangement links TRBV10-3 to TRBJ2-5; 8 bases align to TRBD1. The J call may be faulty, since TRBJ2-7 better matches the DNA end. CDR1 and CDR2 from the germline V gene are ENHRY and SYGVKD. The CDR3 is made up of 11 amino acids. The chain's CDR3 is CAVRQGYEQYF. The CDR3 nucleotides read TGTGCCGTAAGACAGGGGTACGAGCAGTACTTC.

CDR3 DNA: TGCAGCGTTGGGAACTCGGTCTACGAGCAGTACTTC. Its translation: CSVGNSVYEQYF. This chain connects TRBV29-1 to TRBJ2-7; D is unresolved. Trimming stripped 4 bases from V and 3 bases from J, with 10 bases between. The CDR3 length is 12 residues. Germline V gene lookup returns CDR1 SQVTM and CDR2 ANQGSEA.

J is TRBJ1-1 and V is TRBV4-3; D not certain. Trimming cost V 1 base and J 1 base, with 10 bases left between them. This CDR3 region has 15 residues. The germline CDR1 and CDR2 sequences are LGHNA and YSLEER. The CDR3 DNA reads TGCGCCAGCAGCCAAGGCGCGATCTCGAACACTGAAGCTTTCTTT. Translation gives CASSQGAISNTEAFF.

DNA of the CDR3: TGTGCCACCAGCTGGTCACGAGGGTACGAGCAGTACTTC. As protein: CATSWSRGYEQYF. The chain couples TRBV15 to TRBJ2-7; a weak D match, TRBD2 (5 bases). V gave up 5 bases and J gave up 4 bases, with 12 bases separating them. Germline CDR1 reads LNHNV; CDR2 reads YYDKDF (reference sequence). The CDR3 spans 13 residues.

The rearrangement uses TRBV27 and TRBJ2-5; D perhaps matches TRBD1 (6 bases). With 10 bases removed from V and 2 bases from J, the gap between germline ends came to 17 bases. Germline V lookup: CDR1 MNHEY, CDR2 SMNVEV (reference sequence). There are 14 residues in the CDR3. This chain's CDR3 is CATRRTVSQETQYF. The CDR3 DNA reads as TGTGCCACCCGGCGGACAGTATCTCAAGAGACCCAGTACTTC.

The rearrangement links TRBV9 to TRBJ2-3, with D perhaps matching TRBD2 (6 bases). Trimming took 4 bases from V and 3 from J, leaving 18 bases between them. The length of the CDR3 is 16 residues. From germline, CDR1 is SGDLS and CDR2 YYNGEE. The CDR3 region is CASSLGTGGFTDTQYF. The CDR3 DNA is TGTGCCAGCAGCTTAGGAACCGGAGGGTTTACAGATACGCAGTATTTT.

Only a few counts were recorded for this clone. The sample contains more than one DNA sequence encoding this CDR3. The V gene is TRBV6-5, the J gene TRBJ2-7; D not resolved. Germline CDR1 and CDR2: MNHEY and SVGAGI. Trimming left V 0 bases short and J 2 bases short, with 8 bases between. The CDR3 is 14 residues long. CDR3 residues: CASSYSIGPYEQYF. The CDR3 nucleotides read TGTGCCAGCAGTTACTCGATTGGCCCCTACGAGCAGTACTTC.

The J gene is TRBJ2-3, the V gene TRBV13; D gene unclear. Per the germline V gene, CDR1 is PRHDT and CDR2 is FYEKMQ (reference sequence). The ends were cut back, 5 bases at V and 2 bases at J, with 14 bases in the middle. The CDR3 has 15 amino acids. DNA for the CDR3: TGTGCCAGCAGCCTGTGGGGATACCCCACAGATACGCAGTATTTT. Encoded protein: CASSLWGYPTDTQYF. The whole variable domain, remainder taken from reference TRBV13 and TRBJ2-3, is AAGVIQSPRHLIKEKRETATLKCYPIPRHDTVYWYQQGPGQDPQFLISFYEKMQSDKGSIPDRFSAQQFSDYHSELNMSSLELGDSALYFCASSLWGYPTDTQYFGPGTRLTVL.

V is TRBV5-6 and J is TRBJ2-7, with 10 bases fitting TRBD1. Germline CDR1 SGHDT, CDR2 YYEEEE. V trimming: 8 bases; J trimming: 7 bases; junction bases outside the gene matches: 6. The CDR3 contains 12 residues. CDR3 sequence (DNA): TGTGCCAGTAGACAGGGGGCGAGGGAGCAGTACTTC. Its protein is CASRQGAREQYF. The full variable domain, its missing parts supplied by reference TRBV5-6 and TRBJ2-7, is DAGVTQSPTHLIKTRGQQVTLRCSPKSGHDTVSWYQQALGQGPQFIFQYYEEEERQRGNFPDRFSGHQFPNYSSELNVNALLLGDSALYLCASRQGAREQYFGPGTRLTVT.

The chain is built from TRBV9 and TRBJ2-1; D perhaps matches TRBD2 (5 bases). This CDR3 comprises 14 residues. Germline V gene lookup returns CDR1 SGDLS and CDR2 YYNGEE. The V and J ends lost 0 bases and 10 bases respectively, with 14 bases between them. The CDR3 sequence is CASSVGVGEEEQFF. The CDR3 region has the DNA TGTGCCAGCAGCGTAGGGGTGGGAGAAGAAGAGCAGTTCTTC.